The rows below give T cell receptor beta chains drawn from one sample of a study of T cells expressing NK-cell markers. Each CDR3 protein gets one entry in TCRdb, which reprocessed the 5' RACE reads and gives no DNA. The specimen's table records a few hundred thousand distinct CDR3 sequences. The specimen sequenced was blood T cells: a sorted CD56 or NKG2C T cell subset, CD4+ or CD8+ T cells, or bulk PBMC T cells (not recorded which). The receptors come from a man between 18 and 29 years old in good health. The CDR3 runs from the conserved cysteine through the conserved F or W.

>TRBJ1-3|TRBV7-2
CASRQDRAGGNTIYF
>TRBJ2-3|TRBV24-1
CATGPGLNTDTQYF
>TRBJ2-6|TRBV7-9
CASSLALTYSGANVLTF
>TRBJ2-1|TRBV7-2
CASSLKGLAGDEQFF
>TRBJ2-1|TRBV7-9
CASSFTGTYYNEQFF
>TRBJ2-7|TRBV12-3/TRBV12-4
CASSPILFPSYEQYF
>TRBJ2-5|TRBV4-1
CASSQVSETGTQYF
>TRBJ2-5|TRBV10-2
CASSDGWVSSRQGETQYF
>TRBJ1-3|TRBV6-1
CASRRGQGADTIYF
>TRBJ2-2|TRBV12-3/TRBV12-4
CASSLLGPSNTGELFF
>TRBJ2-7|TRBV10-3
CAISGDRQAYEQYF
>TRBJ2-1|TRBV30
CACHRTGFGAYNEQFF
>TRBJ2-1|TRBV7-2
CASSFYVRERRNEQFF
>TRBJ2-7|TRBV27
CASSLSGQGANLYEQYF
>TRBJ2-1|TRBV20-1
CSALQHGQSSYNEQFF
>TRBJ2-1|TRBV28
CASSLQGGGQFF
>TRBJ2-2|TRBV12-3/TRBV12-4
CASSSSRWVQRRTGELFF